Below, 30 T cell receptor beta chains from the same sample are listed, as sequenced in a study of cytomegalovirus exposure and HLA in healthy donors. It was with 60 Vbeta and 13 Jbeta primers that the PCR ran. Generated by immunoSEQ multiplex PCR, the TCRdb table keeps only in-frame clones and is missing some. The sample shows under 95,000 clones, and over 3% sits with its ten largest clones. Material for sequencing was PBMCs. The receptors were gathered from a female donor in good health and CMV-seropositive.

The chain joins TRBV4-3 to TRBJ1-3; D is unresolved. CDR1 and CDR2 (germline): LGHNA, YSLEER. Trimming took off 0 bases at V and 0 bases at J, with 12 bases between the two ends. This CDR3 is built from 17 residues. CDR3 DNA sequence: TGCGCCAGCAGCCAAGACTTCAGTGGCAGCTCTGGAAACACCATATATTTT. Residues: CASSQDFSGSSGNTIYF.

This chain links TRBV2 with TRBJ2-7; a possible D gene is TRBD1 (6 bases). Germline CDR1 reads SNHLY; CDR2 reads FYNNEI. Trimming shortened V by 2 bases and J by 0 bases, and 14 bases separated the two germline ends. The CDR3 spans 16 residues. The CDR3 sequence: CASSELTGQSSYEQYF. The DNA for the CDR3 is TGTGCCAGCAGTGAACTCACGGGACAAAGCTCCTACGAGCAGTACTTC.

The chain recombines TRBV6-1 with TRBJ2-7; 7 bases are a match to TRBD1. The CDR3 has 15 amino acids. Germline loops: CDR1 MNHNS, CDR2 SASEGT. Trimming cost V 4 bases and J 5 bases; bases outside gene matches: 11. DNA of the CDR3: TGTGCCAGCAGTGGGTTCCGGCAGGGGGACCACGAGCAGTACTTC. Encoded protein: CASSGFRQGDHEQYF.

This chain links TRBV11-3 with TRBJ1-5; a weak D match, TRBD1 (6 bases). From germline, CDR1 is SGHNT and CDR2 YENEEA. V was shortened by 4 bases and J by 5 bases, with 9 bases between the two germline ends. The CDR3 spans 13 residues. This CDR3 is CASSSGVHQPQHF. The DNA for the CDR3 is TGTGCCAGCAGCTCAGGGGTCCATCAGCCCCAGCATTTT.

The chain combines TRBV6-1 with TRBJ2-1, with TRBD2 identical over 11 bases. The germline CDR1 and CDR2 sequences are MNHNS and SASEGT. This CDR3 contains 17 residues. The V gene end was trimmed by 3 bases and the J gene end by 6 bases; junction bases not matched to a gene: 10. CDR3 protein: CASSDGLAGGSSNEQFF. DNA for the CDR3: TGTGCCAGCAGTGACGGGCTAGCGGGAGGCTCTAGCAATGAGCAGTTCTTC.

The rearrangement uses TRBV14 and TRBJ2-1, with 12 bases aligning to TRBD2. Germline V gene data show CDR1 as SGHDN and CDR2 as FVKESK. The CDR3 extends over 17 amino acids. V dropped 0 bases and J dropped 9; count of bases not matched to a gene: 9. In DNA form, the CDR3 reads TGTGCCAGCAGCCAAGAAAAGGCTAGCGGGAGGGCCGGTGAGCAGTTCTTC. Translating gives CASSQEKASGRAGEQFF.

The chain has TRBV18 and TRBJ2-7; 10 nucleotides match TRBD1. Germline-derived CDR1 and CDR2 are KGHSH and LQKENI. This CDR3 comprises 15 residues. After removal of 3 bases from V and 6 bases from J, the junction contained 8 bases not matched to a gene. Here the CDR3 DNA reads TGTGCCAGCTCACCCTCGACAGGGGGCGCGGGCGAGCAGTACTTC. It encodes CASSPSTGGAGEQYF.

This sequence joins TRBV6-1 and TRBJ1-2, with D perhaps TRBD1 (6 bases). CDR3 length: 15 amino acids. Per germline, CDR1 MNHNS and CDR2 SASEGT. V gave up 6 bases and J gave up 4 bases, with 18 bases separating them. As DNA, the CDR3 is TGTGCCAGCAGCCCGCATCAGGGGCTCGGCTATGGCTACACCTTC. Translation gives CASSPHQGLGYGYTF.

V and J are TRBV28 and TRBJ2-1; D gene ambiguous. The germline CDR1 and CDR2 sequences are MDHEN and SYDVKM. This CDR3 has 11 amino acids. Trimming took 6 bases from V and 9 from J, leaving 9 bases between them. The DNA for the CDR3 is TGTGCCAGCAGCTCCCCCTTTGAGCAGTTCTTC. It translates to CASSSPFEQFF.

The CDR3 protein is CASSPRQGERNTEAFF. In DNA, the CDR3 is TGCGCCAGCAGCCCTAGACAGGGGGAGAGGAACACTGAAGCTTTCTTT. The J gene is TRBJ1-1, the V gene TRBV5-1; 9 nucleotides line up with TRBD1. The CDR3 contains 16 residues. The V gene end was trimmed by 4 bases and the J gene end by 1 base; junction bases not matched to a gene: 8. Germline V gives CDR1 SGHRS, CDR2 YFSETQ.

J is TRBJ2-1 and V is TRBV7-3; 9 bases match TRBD2. From germline, CDR1 is SGHTA and CDR2 FQGTGA. This CDR3 has 16 residues. With 2 bases clipped from V and 5 bases from J, the junction kept 7 bases outside the gene matches. The CDR3 DNA is TGTGCCAGCAGCTTATGGGGGCGGGGGGGAGACAATGAGCAGTTCTTC. It translates to CASSLWGRGGDNEQFF.

The chain couples TRBV6-5 to TRBJ1-1; the match to TRBD1 covers 9 bases. The junction had 8 bases not matched to a gene; V was cut back by 6 bases and J by 6 bases. Germline assignment: CDR1 MNHEY and CDR2 SVGAGI. This CDR3 region has 14 residues. The CDR3 DNA sequence: TGTGCCAGCAGAAGCGACGGGACAGGGTCTGAAGCTTTCTTT. It yields the protein CASRSDGTGSEAFF.

The chain couples TRBV6-5 to TRBJ2-3; D possibly corresponds to TRBD2 (5 bases). Germline CDR1 reads MNHEY; CDR2 reads SVGAGI. Trimming shortened V by 4 bases and J by 8 bases, and 19 bases separated the two germline ends. There are 15 residues in the CDR3. DNA of the CDR3: TGTGCCAGCAGTTGGAACGGGAAGTCGGGAAGTACGCAGTATTTT. Translation: CASSWNGKSGSTQYF.

The chain is built from TRBV28 and TRBJ2-7; 7 nucleotides line up with TRBD1. The junction had 13 bases not matched to a gene; V was cut back by 6 bases and J by 2 bases. Germline CDR1 reads MDHEN; CDR2 reads SYDVKM. There are 16 residues in the CDR3. CDR3 amino acids: CASRSISRGYTYEQYF. In nucleotides, the CDR3 is TGTGCCAGCAGAAGTATAAGCAGGGGGTATACCTACGAGCAGTACTTC.

V and J are TRBV5-1 and TRBJ2-7, with 12 bases matching TRBD1. Germline CDR1 SGHRS, CDR2 YFSETQ. Losses at the gene ends were 7 bases for V and 6 bases for J; bases not matched to a gene: 11. The CDR3 has 15 residues. CDR3 in amino acids: CASRNPGTGGSEQYF. Written as DNA, the CDR3 is TGCGCCAGCCGAAACCCCGGGACAGGGGGCTCCGAGCAGTACTTC.

The J gene is TRBJ1-4, the V gene TRBV25-1, with D possibly TRBD1 on 6 matching bases. The CDR3 extends over 14 amino acids. The germline V and J ends were trimmed by 5 bases and 8 bases, with 15 bases remaining between them. Germline assignment: CDR1 MGHDK and CDR2 SYGVNS. Here the CDR3 DNA reads TGTGCCAGCAGTCGCAGGGGAGAAGGCGAAAAACTGTTTTTT. Protein product: CASSRRGEGEKLFF.

The chain combines TRBV5-1 with TRBJ2-2; D uncertain. Germline V gene sequence: CDR1 SGHRS, CDR2 YFSETQ. CDR3 length: 14 amino acids. With 4 bases removed from V and 2 bases from J, the gap between germline ends came to 9 bases. The CDR3 spells CASSPRINTGELFF. DNA of the CDR3: TGCGCCAGCAGCCCTAGAATTAACACCGGGGAGCTGTTTTTT.

V is TRBV5-1 and J is TRBJ2-5; TRBD2 might be the D (5 bases). V was shortened by 4 bases and J by 0 bases, with 19 bases between the two germline ends. Germline CDR1 and CDR2: SGHRS and YFSETQ. This CDR3 is 17 amino acids long. The CDR3 bases are TGCGCCAGCAGCCTAACGCGGGCCGTTAGCGACCAAGAGACCCAGTACTTC. This sequence encodes CASSLTRAVSDQETQYF. Full variable domain (rest looked up from reference TRBV5-1 and TRBJ2-5): KAGVTQTPRYLIKTRGQQVTLSCSPISGHRSVSWYQQTPGQGLQFLFEYFSETQRNKGNFPGRFSGRQFSNSRSEMNVSTLELGDSALYLCASSLTRAVSDQETQYFGPGTRLLVL.

The genes are TRBV4-3 and TRBJ1-2, with 10 positions matching TRBD1. The trim removed 0 bases at V and 9 bases at J, leaving 4 bases unmatched. There are 14 residues in the CDR3. Germline CDR1 reads LGHNA; CDR2 reads YSLEER. The CDR3 region is CASSQEGTGVRYTF. The CDR3 region has the DNA TGCGCCAGCAGCCAAGAAGGGACAGGGGTTCGCTACACCTTC.

V is TRBV29-1 and J is TRBJ2-7; perhaps TRBD1 as D (6 bases). V was pared by 3 bases and J by 3 bases, with 15 bases between. Germline-derived CDR1 and CDR2 are SQVTM and ANQGSEA. There are 14 residues in the CDR3. The CDR3: CSVETGKGGYEQYF. The DNA for the CDR3 is TGCAGCGTTGAGACCGGGAAAGGGGGCTACGAGCAGTACTTC.

V gene TRBV7-9 combines with J gene TRBJ2-7, with D possibly TRBD1 on 5 matching bases. This CDR3 region has 15 residues. V was pared by 5 bases and J by 2 bases, with 16 bases between. Per the germline V gene, CDR1 is SEHNR and CDR2 is FQNEAQ (reference sequence). CDR3 nucleotides: TGTGCCAGCAGCCTGACAGACGGTGCCGCCTACGAGCAGTACTTC. It codes for CASSLTDGAAYEQYF.

This rearrangement joins TRBV6-6 to TRBJ1-1; no clear D gene. Germline values: CDR1 MNHNY, CDR2 SVGAGI (reference sequence). The CDR3 has 13 residues. Trimming left V 10 bases short and J 0 bases short, with 12 bases between. CDR3 DNA sequence: TGTGCCACTATGGACGGGGTGAACACTGAAGCTTTCTTT. Translating gives CATMDGVNTEAFF.

The chain employs TRBV6-5 and TRBJ1-1, with unresolved D. Looked up from germline, CDR1 is MNHEY and CDR2 is SVGAGI. The V and J ends lost 0 bases and 6 bases respectively, with 11 bases between them. The CDR3 sequence is 14 residues long. CDR3 bases: TGTGCCAGCAGTTACTCCCCAGGTCAGCCTGAAGCTTTCTTT. It codes for CASSYSPGQPEAFF.

The chain carries TRBV11-2 and TRBJ2-3; 8 bases match TRBD2. Germline V gives CDR1 SGHAT, CDR2 FQNNGV. The CDR3 has 17 amino acids. The V gene end was trimmed by 5 bases and the J gene end by 5 bases; junction bases not matched to a gene: 15. This chain's CDR3 is CASSAPFSGAGRDTQYF. CDR3 sequence (DNA): TGTGCCAGCAGCGCGCCCTTTAGCGGGGCGGGAAGAGATACGCAGTATTTT.

The chain has TRBV13 and TRBJ1-3, with TRBD1 matching over 7 bases. V shed 2 bases and J 7 bases; nucleotides not matched to a gene: 5. The CDR3 sequence is 14 residues long. Germline values: CDR1 PRHDT, CDR2 FYEKMQ (reference sequence). CDR3 bases: TGTGCCAGCAGCTTACGACAGGGTAGCAACACCATATATTTT. Protein product: CASSLRQGSNTIYF.

The rearrangement joins TRBV4-1 to TRBJ2-7, with D tentatively TRBD2 (7 bases). CDR3 length equals 14 residues. The germline gives CDR1 MGHRA, CDR2 YSYEKL. Trimming removed 5 bases at V and 0 bases at J, with 11 bases between. The CDR3 sequence: CASSGGAGSYEQYF. CDR3 DNA sequence: TGCGCCAGCAGCGGGGGGGCAGGCTCCTACGAGCAGTACTTC.

V usage is TRBV6-1 and J usage is TRBJ1-2; no definite D call. Trimming shortened V by 2 bases and J by 11 bases, and 12 bases separated the two germline ends. This CDR3 has 12 residues. Per germline, CDR1 MNHNS and CDR2 SASEGT. The CDR3 region has the DNA TGTGCCAGCAGTGAACTCGTCGGAGGTTACACCTTC. This sequence encodes CASSELVGGYTF.

The V gene is TRBV7-2, the J gene TRBJ2-3, with D possibly TRBD2 on 6 matching bases. Trimming took 6 bases from V and 4 from J, leaving 14 bases between them. Germline V gene lookup returns CDR1 SGHTA and CDR2 FQGNSA. This CDR3 has 14 residues. This chain's CDR3 is CASRPVEGSDTQYF. The CDR3 DNA sequence: TGTGCCAGCAGACCTGTGGAGGGTTCAGATACGCAGTATTTT.

The chain joins TRBV6-6 to TRBJ1-3; 8 nucleotides agree with TRBD1. The CDR3 sequence is 15 residues long. Trimming cost V 1 base and J 6 bases; bases outside gene matches: 5. Germline V gene sequence: CDR1 MNHNY, CDR2 SVGAGI (reference sequence). Here the CDR3 DNA reads TGTGCCAGCAGTTACTATACAGGGGGTCAAAACACCATATATTTT. This encodes CASSYYTGGQNTIYF.

The chain recombines TRBV27 with TRBJ1-1, with D perhaps matching TRBD1 (5 bases). Germline CDR1 MNHEY, CDR2 SMNVEV (reference sequence). The germline V and J ends were trimmed by 1 base and 0 bases, with 12 bases remaining between them. CDR3 length: 16 amino acids. CDR3 loop: CASSLWSTDMNTEAFF. In nucleotides, the CDR3 is TGTGCCAGCAGTTTATGGTCGACAGACATGAACACTGAAGCTTTCTTT.